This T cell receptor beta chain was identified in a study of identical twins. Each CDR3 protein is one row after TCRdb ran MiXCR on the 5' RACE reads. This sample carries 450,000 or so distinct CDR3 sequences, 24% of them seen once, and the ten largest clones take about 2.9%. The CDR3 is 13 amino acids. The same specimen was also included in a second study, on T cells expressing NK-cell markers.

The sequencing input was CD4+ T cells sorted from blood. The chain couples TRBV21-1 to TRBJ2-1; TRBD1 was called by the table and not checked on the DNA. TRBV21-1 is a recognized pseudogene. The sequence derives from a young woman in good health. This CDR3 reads CASMDRTYNEQFF. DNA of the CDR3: TGTGCCAGCATGGACAGAACCTACAATGAGCAGTTCTTC.